This T cell receptor (beta chain) was recorded in a study of vaccination and CD4 T cells after COVID-19 (dated by TCRdb to between 2021 and 2023). Background for the entire study: Every convalescent patient had a positive nasal swab PCR test for SARS-CoV-2, with mild disease in nine patients and severe disease in one. Post-vaccine blood samples were obtained a median of roughly 75 days after the second vaccine dose, with a range of about 14 to 250 days. Post-COVID blood samples were collected from convalescent patients a median of approximately 93 days after diagnosis, with a range of about 30 to 161 days. In control cultures, a CEFX viral epitope pool was used as positive control, an HIV-1 Nef peptide pool was used as negative control, or no peptide was added. Two doses of either the Pfizer-BioNTech BNT162b2 vaccine (n=8) or the Moderna mRNA-1273 vaccine (n=2) were administered to participants. The convalescent cohort included six males and four females, with two Hispanic individuals, seven Caucasians, two Asians and one multiracial person. For stimulating the cultures, overlapping spike peptide pools were used, derived from SARS-CoV-2 as well as from the common cold coronaviruses HCoV-NL63, HCoV-OC43 and HCoV-229E. The spike-specific CD4+ TCR repertoire was compared before and after mRNA vaccination in ten to eleven COVID-19 convalescent patients and a few infection-naive healthy vaccine recipients. The investigation overall reported the following: Although the median number of SARS-CoV-2-reactive clonotypes went up from some 23 after infection to 35 to 40 after vaccination, the increase was not significant. In convalescent patients, a median about 84% of post-vaccine SARS-CoV-2-reactive clones were detected only after vaccination, and vaccine-specific priming was suggested by this finding. Of the vaccine-specific clones in convalescent patients, 304 of 307, or nearly all, reacted only to SARS-CoV-2 spike and did not cross-react with common cold coronaviruses. Relatively few convalescent patients were included in the study, and early timepoints after natural infection were not analyzed.

Sample treatment or condition, as interpreted from the label and publication: 10-day PBMC culture with coronavirus spike peptide pools or control peptides (ViraFEST assay). The ViraFEST assay, used in the study, expanded antigen-specific T cells with peptide pools and then identified the expanded clonotypes through TCR sequencing. The convalescent patients' positive SARS-CoV-2 PCR tests were from March to December 2020, which was before the Alpha, Beta and Delta variants emerged in the United States. Each well held 2.2 million or so PBMCs cultured in IMDM containing roughly 5.4% human AB serum and around 10 IU/ml IL-2, with around 9.2 ug/ml peptide pools added. Half of the culture medium was replaced with fresh IL-2-containing medium on days 3 and 7. CD4+ T cells were isolated after roughly 10 days of culture through negative selection using the EasySep CD4+ T cell isolation kit. Ficoll-Paque Plus gradient centrifugation was used to isolate PBMCs from whole blood, and the isolated PBMCs were then either used fresh or cryopreserved at -140C. Each culture condition was generally run in triplicate wells.

Worth noting for this clonotype: Its antigen is unknown. No base quality information exists; no much larger clone differs at one position.

The method was PCR. DNA from cultured CD4+ T cells was subjected to TCR sequencing with the Oncomine TCR Beta short-read assay at the Johns Hopkins FTIC core. The QIAamp micro DNA kit was used to extract genomic DNA from the cultured CD4+ T cells. Oncomine TCR Beta libraries from cultured CD4+ T cells were pooled with unique dual indexes and sequenced on an Illumina iSeq 100. Processing in the source paper ran as follows. Non-productive sequences were filtered out, and CDR3s that did not start with C, did not end with F or W, or were shorter than 7 amino acids were discarded. Antigen-specific clonotypes were identified with the MANAFEST web application by comparing peptide-stimulated wells with reference and other culture wells. Positive clones required FDR below 0.05, an odds ratio above 5, and productive frequency above 0.1% in at least two of three replicate wells. Cross-reactive clonotypes were defined as significantly expanded in both SARS-CoV-2 spike wells and at least one common cold coronavirus spike condition. Levenshtein distances (stringdist) and unrooted phylogenetic trees (ape) in R version 3.6.1 were used to assess CDR3 homology. TCRdb applied fastp at Q25 and MiXCR to the public reads, then kept only in-frame beta chains. Rows with one shared CDR3 protein collapse into an entry with the most common genes and DNA. TCRdb, rather than the study authors, made the V and J calls. In all, the sample holds 9,500 to 15,000 distinct CDR3 sequences, and more than 40% of those were seen once. The ten largest clones represent around 15% of the sample.

V sheds 6 bases and J sheds 3 bases, leaving 9 bases between their ends. Its CDR3 holds 13 amino acids, cysteine through phenylalanine. Only the CDR3 portion is preserved as DNA: 39 bases, with reading frame beginning at the first base. The chain joins TRBV12-3 or TRBV12-4 to TRBJ1-5; TRBD1 could be the D gene, as 6 bases match. Sample: CD4+ T cells from blood, cultured in vitro. The clonotype originates from a human donor who had recovered from COVID-19. The DNA sequence is TGTGCCAGCAGCAGGACAGTCAATCAGCCCCAGCATTTT. Translated, it reads CASSRTVNQPQHF.